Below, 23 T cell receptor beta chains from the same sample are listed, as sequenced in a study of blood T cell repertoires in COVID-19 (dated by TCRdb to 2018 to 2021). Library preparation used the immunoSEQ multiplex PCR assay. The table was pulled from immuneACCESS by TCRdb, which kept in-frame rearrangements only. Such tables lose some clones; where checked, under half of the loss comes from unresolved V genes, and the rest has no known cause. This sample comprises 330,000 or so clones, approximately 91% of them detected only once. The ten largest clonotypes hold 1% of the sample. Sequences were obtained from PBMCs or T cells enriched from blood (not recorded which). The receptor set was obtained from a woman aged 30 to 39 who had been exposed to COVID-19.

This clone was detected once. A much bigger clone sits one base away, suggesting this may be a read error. The CDR3 DNA reads as TGTGCCAGCAGTTTATCGGGTAATGAGCAGTTCTTC. Protein: CASSLSGNEQFF. The chain links TRBV28 to TRBJ2-1, with D unclear. The germline V and J ends were trimmed by 1 base and 7 bases, with 5 bases remaining between them. Looked up from germline, CDR1 is MDHEN and CDR2 is SYDVKM. This CDR3 is 12 amino acids long.

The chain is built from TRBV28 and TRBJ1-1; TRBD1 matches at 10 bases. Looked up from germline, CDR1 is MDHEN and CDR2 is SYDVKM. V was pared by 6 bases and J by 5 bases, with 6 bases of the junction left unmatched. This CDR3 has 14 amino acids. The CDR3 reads CASSDRGLWTEAFF. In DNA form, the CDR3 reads TGTGCCAGCAGCGACAGGGGGCTGTGGACTGAAGCTTTCTTT.

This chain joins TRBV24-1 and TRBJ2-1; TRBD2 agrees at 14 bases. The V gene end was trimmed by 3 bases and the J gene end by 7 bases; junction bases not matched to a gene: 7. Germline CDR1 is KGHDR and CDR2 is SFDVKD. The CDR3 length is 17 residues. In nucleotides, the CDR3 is TGTGCCACCAGTGATCCCCCGGGACTAGCGGGAGTAAATGAGCAGTTCTTC. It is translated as CATSDPPGLAGVNEQFF.

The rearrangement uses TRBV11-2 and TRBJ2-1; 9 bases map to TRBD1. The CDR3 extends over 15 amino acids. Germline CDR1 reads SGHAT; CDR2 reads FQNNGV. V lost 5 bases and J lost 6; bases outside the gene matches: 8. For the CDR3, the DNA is TGTGCCAGCAGCGTGGGACAGGGTATCCGCAATGAGCAGTTCTTC. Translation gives CASSVGQGIRNEQFF. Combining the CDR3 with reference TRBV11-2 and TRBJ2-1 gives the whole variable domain EAGVAQSPRYKIIEKRQSVAFWCNPISGHATLYWYQQILGQGPKLLIQFQNNGVVDDSQLPKDRFSAERLKGVDSTLKIQPAKLEDSAVYLCASSVGQGIRNEQFFGPGTRLTVL.

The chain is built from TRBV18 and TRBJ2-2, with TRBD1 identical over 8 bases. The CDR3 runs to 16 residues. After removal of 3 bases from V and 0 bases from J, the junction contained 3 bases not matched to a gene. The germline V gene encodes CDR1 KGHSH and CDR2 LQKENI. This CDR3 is CASSPSDRANTGELFF. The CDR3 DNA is TGTGCCAGCTCACCGTCGGACAGGGCGAACACCGGGGAGCTGTTTTTT.

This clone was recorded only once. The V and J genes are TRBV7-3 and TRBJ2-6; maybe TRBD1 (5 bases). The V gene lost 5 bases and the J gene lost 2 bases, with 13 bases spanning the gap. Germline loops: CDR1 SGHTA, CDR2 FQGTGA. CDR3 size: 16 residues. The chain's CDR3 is CASSPFSTAGANVLTF. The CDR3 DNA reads TGTGCCAGCAGCCCTTTTTCGACAGCTGGGGCCAACGTCCTGACTTTC.

CDR3 protein: CASKSGTDIYYEQYF. The CDR3 DNA follows: TGTGCCAGCAAATCCGGGACAGATATATACTACGAGCAGTACTTC. The rearrangement links TRBV28 to TRBJ2-7; the match to TRBD1 covers 7 bases. There are 15 residues in the CDR3. Trimming at V came to 7 bases and at J to 3 bases, leaving 12 bases not matched to a gene. CDR1 is MDHEN and CDR2 is SYDVKM in the germline V gene.

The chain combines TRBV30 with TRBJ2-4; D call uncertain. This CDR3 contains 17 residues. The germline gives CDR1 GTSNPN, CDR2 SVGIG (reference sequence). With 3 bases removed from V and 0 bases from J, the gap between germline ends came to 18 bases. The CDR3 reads CAWSGRSEFLAKNIQYF. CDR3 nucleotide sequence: TGTGCCTGGAGCGGCCGGTCGGAGTTTCTAGCCAAAAACATTCAGTACTTC.

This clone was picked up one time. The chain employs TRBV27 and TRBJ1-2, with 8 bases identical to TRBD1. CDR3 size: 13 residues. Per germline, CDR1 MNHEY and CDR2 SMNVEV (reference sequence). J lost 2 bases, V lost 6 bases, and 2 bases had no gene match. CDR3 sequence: CASSHRGNYGYTF. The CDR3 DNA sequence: TGTGCCAGCAGCCACAGGGGGAACTATGGCTACACCTTC.

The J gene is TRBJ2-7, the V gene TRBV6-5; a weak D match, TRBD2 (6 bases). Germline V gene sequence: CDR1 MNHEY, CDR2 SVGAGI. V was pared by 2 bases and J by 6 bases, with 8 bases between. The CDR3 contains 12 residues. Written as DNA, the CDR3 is TGTGCCAGCAGTTACGTCGGGGGCGAGCAGTACTTC. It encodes CASSYVGGEQYF.

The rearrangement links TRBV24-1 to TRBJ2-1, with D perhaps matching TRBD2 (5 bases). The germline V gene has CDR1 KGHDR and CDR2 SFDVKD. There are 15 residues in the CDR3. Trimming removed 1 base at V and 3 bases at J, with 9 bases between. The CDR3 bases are TGTGCCACCAGTGATTTTAGGCGGGTCTACAATGAGCAGTTCTTC. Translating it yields CATSDFRRVYNEQFF.

As DNA, the CDR3 is TGTGCCAGTCAGAGGGGGGGAGACTCCTACAATGAGCAGTTCTTC. Translated: CASQRGGDSYNEQFF. The V and J genes are TRBV9 and TRBJ2-1; tentative D call: TRBD2 (7 bases). Trimming cost V 8 bases and J 0 bases, with 15 bases left between them. The CDR3 totals 15 residues. Per germline, CDR1 SGDLS and CDR2 YYNGEE. Supplemented by reference TRBV9 and TRBJ2-1, the full variable domain reads DSGVTQTPKHLITATGQRVTLRCSPRSGDLSVYWYQQSLDQGLQFLIQYYNGEERAKGNILERFSAQQFPDLHSELNLSSLELGDSALYFCASQRGGDSYNEQFFGPGTRLTVL.

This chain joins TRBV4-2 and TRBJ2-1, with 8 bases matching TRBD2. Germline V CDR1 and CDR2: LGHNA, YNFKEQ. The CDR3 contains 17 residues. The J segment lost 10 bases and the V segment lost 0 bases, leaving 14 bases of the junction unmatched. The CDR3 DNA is TGTGCCAGCAGCCAAGATTACGACGGGAGGGCCTCCCGGGAGCAGTTCTTC. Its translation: CASSQDYDGRASREQFF.

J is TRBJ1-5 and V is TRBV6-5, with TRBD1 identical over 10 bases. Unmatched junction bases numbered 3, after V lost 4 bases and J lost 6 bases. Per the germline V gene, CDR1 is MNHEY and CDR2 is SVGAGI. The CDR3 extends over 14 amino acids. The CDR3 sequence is CASSFGQGGQPQHF. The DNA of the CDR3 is TGTGCCAGCAGTTTCGGACAGGGGGGTCAGCCCCAGCATTTT.

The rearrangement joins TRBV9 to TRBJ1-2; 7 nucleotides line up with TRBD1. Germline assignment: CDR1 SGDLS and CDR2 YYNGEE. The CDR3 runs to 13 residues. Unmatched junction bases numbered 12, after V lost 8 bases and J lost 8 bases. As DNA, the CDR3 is TGTGCCAGTAGACTTGAGGGGGCATGGGGCTACACCTTC. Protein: CASRLEGAWGYTF.

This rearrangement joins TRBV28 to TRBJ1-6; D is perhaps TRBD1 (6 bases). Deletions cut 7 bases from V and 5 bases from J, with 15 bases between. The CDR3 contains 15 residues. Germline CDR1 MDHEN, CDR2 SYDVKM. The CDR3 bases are TGTGCCAGCATCTCCGGACAGTGGGATAATTCACCCCTCCACTTT. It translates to CASISGQWDNSPLHF.

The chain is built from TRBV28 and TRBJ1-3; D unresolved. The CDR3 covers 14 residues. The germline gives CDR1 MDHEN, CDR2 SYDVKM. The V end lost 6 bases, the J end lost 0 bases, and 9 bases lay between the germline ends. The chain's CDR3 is CASREGPSGNTIYF. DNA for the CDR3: TGTGCCAGCAGAGAGGGCCCCTCTGGAAACACCATATATTTT.

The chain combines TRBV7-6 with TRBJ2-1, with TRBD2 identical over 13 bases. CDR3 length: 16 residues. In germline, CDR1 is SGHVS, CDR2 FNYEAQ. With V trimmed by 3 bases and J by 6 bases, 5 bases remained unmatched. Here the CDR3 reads CASSLAGLAGANEQFF. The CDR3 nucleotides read TGTGCCAGCAGCTTGGCCGGACTAGCGGGAGCCAATGAGCAGTTCTTC. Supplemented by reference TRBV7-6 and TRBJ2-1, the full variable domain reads GAGVSQSPRYKVTKRGQDVALRCDPISGHVSLYWYRQALGQGPEFLTYFNYEAQQDKSGLPNDRFSAERPEGSISTLTIQRTEQRDSAMYRCASSLAGLAGANEQFFGPGTRLTVL.

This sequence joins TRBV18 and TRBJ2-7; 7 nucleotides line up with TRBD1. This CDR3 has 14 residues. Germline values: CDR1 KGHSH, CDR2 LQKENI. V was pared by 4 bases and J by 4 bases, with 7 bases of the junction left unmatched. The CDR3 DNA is TGTGCCAGCTCACGGGACCGGGACAGTTACGAGCAGTACTTC. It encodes CASSRDRDSYEQYF.

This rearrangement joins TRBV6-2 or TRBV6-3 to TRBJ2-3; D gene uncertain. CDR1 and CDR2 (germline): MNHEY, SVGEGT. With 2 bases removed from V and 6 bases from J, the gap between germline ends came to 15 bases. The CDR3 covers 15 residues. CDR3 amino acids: CASSYGQARRDTQYF. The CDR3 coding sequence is TGTGCCAGCAGTTACGGGCAGGCCCGCAGGGATACGCAGTATTTT.

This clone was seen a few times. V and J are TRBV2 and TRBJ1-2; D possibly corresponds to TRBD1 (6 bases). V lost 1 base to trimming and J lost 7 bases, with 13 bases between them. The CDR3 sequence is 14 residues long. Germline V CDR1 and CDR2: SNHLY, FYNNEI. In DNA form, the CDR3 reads TGTGCCAGCAGTGAAGTGGGGGGGGCGCCTGGCTACACCTTC. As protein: CASSEVGGAPGYTF.

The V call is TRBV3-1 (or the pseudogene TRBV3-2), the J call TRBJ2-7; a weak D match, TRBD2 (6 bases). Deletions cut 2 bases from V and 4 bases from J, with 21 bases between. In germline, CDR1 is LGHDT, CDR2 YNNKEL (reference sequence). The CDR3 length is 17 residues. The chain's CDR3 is CASSQPPGLTPAYEQYF. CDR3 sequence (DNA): TGTGCCAGCAGCCAACCCCCCGGACTAACACCTGCGTACGAGCAGTACTTC.

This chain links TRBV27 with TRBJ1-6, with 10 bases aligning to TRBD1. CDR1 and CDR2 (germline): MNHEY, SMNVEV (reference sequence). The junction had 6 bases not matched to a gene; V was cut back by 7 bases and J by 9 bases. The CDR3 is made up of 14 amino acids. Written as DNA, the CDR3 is TGTGCCAGCACCTCGGGACAGGGGTTTTCACCCCTCCACTTT. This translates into CASTSGQGFSPLHF.